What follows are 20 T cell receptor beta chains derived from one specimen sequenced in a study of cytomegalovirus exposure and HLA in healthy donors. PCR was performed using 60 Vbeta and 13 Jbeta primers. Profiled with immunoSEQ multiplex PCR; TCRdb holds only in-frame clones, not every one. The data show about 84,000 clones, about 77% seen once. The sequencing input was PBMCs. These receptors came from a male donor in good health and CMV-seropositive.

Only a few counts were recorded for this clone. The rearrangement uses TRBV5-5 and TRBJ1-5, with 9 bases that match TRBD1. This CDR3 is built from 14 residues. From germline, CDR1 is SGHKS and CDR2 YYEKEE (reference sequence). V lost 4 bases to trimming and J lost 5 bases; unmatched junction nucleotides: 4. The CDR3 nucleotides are TGTGCCAGCAGCCTAACAGGGGGCTATCAGCCCCAGCATTTT. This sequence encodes CASSLTGGYQPQHF.

The CDR3 spells CASSARTGRQQETQYF. CDR3 DNA sequence: TGTGCCAGCAGCGCCCGGACAGGGCGCCAACAAGAGACCCAGTACTTC. The V and J genes are TRBV7-2 and TRBJ2-5; 8 positions agree with TRBD1. The CDR3 has 16 residues. Germline V gene sequence: CDR1 SGHTA, CDR2 FQGNSA. V shed 5 bases, J shed 2 bases, and the junction held 10 bases outside the gene matches.

The CDR3 DNA reads TGTGCCAGCAGTTTTCAGGTTAACTATGGCTACACCTTC. It translates to CASSFQVNYGYTF. The chain has TRBV27 and TRBJ1-2; no clear D. Trimming took 3 bases from V and 1 from J, leaving 6 bases between them. Germline values: CDR1 MNHEY, CDR2 SMNVEV (reference sequence). This CDR3 comprises 13 residues.

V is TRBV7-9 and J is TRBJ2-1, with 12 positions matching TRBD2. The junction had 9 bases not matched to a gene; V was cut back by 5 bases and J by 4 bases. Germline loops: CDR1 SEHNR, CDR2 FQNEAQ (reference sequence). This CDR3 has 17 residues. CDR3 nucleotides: TGTGCCAGCAGCCCGTCTAGCGGGAGGGTTCTTTACAATGAGCAGTTCTTC. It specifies CASSPSSGRVLYNEQFF.

CDR3 nucleotide sequence: TGTGCCAGCAGCTCCCCGATGACAGGGGGCAGCTATGGCTACACCTTC. Translated, it gives CASSSPMTGGSYGYTF. The J gene is TRBJ1-2, the V gene TRBV5-4; TRBD1 aligns across 10 bases. Trimming at V came to 3 bases and at J to 4 bases, leaving 9 bases not matched to a gene. CDR3 size: 16 residues. CDR1 SGHNT and CDR2 YYREEE come from the germline V gene (reference sequence).

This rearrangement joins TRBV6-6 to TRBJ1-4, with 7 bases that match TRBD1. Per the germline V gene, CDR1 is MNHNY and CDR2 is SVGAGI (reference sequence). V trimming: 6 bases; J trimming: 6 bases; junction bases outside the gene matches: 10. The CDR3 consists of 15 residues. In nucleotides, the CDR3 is TGTGCCAGCAGAAATCGACAGGGATTTGATGAAAAACTGTTTTTT. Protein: CASRNRQGFDEKLFF.

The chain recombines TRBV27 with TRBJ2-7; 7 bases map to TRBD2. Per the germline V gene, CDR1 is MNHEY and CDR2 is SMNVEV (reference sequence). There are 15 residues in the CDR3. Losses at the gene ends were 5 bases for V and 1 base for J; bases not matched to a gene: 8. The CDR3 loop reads CASSPGLGVSYEQYF. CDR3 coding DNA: TGTGCCAGCAGTCCCGGACTAGGTGTTTCCTACGAGCAGTACTTC.

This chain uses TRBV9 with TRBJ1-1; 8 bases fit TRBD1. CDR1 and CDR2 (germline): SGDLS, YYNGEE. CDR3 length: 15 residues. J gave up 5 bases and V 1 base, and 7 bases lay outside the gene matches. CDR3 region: CASSVRAGGKTEAFF. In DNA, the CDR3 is TGTGCCAGCAGCGTAAGGGCAGGGGGCAAAACTGAAGCTTTCTTT. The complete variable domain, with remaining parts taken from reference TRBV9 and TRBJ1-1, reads DSGVTQTPKHLITATGQRVTLRCSPRSGDLSVYWYQQSLDQGLQFLIQYYNGEERAKGNILERFSAQQFPDLHSELNLSSLELGDSALYFCASSVRAGGKTEAFFGQGTRLTVV.

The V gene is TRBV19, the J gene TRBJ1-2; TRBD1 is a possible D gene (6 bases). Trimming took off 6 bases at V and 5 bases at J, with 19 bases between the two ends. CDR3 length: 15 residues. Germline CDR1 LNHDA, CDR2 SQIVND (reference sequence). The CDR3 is CASSTDRLGVYGYTF. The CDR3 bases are TGTGCCAGTAGCACCGACAGGTTGGGGGTATATGGCTACACCTTC.

This CDR3 is CASSYRGVSNSPLHF. The CDR3 DNA reads TGTGCCAGCAGCTATCGGGGGGTTAGTAATTCACCCCTCCACTTT. The chain links TRBV5-6 to TRBJ1-6, with a tentative D call TRBD1 (5 bases). Per germline, CDR1 SGHDT and CDR2 YYEEEE. This CDR3 comprises 15 residues. V was clipped by 3 bases and J by 6 bases, with 13 bases between them.

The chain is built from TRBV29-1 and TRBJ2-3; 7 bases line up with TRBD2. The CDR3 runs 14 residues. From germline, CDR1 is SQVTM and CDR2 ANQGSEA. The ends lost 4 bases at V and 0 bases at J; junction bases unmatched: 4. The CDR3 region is CSVAGGWSTDTQYF. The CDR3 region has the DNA TGCAGCGTTGCGGGAGGCTGGAGCACAGATACGCAGTATTTT.

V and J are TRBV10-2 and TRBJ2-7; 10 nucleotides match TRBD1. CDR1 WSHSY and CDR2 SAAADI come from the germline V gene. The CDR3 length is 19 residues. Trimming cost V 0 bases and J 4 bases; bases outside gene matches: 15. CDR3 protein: CASSESFMFSGTGAYEQYF. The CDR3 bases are TGCGCCAGCAGTGAGTCGTTTATGTTTAGTGGGACAGGGGCATACGAGCAGTACTTC.

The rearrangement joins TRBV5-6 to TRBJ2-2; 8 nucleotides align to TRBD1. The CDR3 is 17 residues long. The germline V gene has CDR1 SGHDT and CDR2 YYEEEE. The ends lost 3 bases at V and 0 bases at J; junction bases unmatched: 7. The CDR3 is CASSSLGQGPNTGELFF. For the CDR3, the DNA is TGTGCCAGCAGCTCCCTTGGACAGGGCCCGAACACCGGGGAGCTGTTTTTT.

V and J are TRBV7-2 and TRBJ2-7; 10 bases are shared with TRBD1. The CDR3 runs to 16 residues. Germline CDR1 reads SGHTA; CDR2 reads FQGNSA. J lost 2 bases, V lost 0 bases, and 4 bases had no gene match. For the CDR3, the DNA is TGTGCCAGCAGCTTAGCAGGGACAGGGGTTCCCTACGAGCAGTACTTC. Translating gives CASSLAGTGVPYEQYF.

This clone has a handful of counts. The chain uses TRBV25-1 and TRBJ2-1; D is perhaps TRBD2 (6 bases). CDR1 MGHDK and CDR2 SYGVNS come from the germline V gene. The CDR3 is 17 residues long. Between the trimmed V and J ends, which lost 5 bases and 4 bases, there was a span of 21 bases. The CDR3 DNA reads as TGTGCCAGCAGTCCCCAATACCGGGACTGGGGTTACAATGAGCAGTTCTTC. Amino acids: CASSPQYRDWGYNEQFF.

Written as DNA, the CDR3 is TGTGCCAGCAGCTACCAAAGGGGGCTAGGGGGGGAGACCCAGTACTTC. Translation: CASSYQRGLGGETQYF. The chain is built from TRBV7-2 and TRBJ2-5; the D gene is possibly TRBD1 (7 bases). Trimming shortened V by 4 bases and J by 5 bases, and 20 bases separated the two germline ends. This CDR3 comprises 16 residues. CDR1 and CDR2 from the germline V gene are SGHTA and FQGNSA. Combining the CDR3 with reference TRBV7-2 and TRBJ2-5 gives the whole variable domain GAGVSQSPSNKVTEKGKDVELRCDPISGHTALYWYRQSLGQGLEFLIYFQGNSAPDKSGLPSDRFSAERTGGSVSTLTIQRTQQEDSAVYLCASSYQRGLGGETQYFGPGTRLLVL.

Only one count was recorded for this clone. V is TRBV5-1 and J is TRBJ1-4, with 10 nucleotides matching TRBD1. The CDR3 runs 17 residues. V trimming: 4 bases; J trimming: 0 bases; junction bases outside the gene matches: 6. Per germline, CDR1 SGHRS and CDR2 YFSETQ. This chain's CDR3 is CASSEDRGPATNEKLFF. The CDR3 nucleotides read TGCGCCAGCAGCGAAGACAGGGGGCCCGCAACTAATGAAAAACTGTTTTTT.

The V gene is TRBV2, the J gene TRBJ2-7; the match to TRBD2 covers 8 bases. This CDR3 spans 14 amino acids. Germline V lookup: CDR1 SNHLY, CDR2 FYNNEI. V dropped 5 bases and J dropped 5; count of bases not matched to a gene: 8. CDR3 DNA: TGTGCCAGCAGTCCCTATAGCGGGACCGACGAGCAGTACTTC. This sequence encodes CASSPYSGTDEQYF.

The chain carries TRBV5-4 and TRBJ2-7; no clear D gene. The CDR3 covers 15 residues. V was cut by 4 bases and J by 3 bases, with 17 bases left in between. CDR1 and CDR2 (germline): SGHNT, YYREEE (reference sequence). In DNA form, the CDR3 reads TGTGCCAGCAGCAAGGATTCCTCCCTAGGCTACGAGCAGTACTTC. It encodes CASSKDSSLGYEQYF. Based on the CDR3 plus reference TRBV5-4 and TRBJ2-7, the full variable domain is ETGVTQSPTHLIKTRGQQVTLRCSSQSGHNTVSWYQQALGQGPQFIFQYYREEENGRGNFPPRFSGLQFPNYSSELNVNALELDDSALYLCASSKDSSLGYEQYFGPGTRLTVT.

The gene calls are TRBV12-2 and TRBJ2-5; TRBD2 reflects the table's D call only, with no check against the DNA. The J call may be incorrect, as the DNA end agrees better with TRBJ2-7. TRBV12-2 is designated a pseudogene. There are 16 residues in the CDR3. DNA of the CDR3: TGTGCAAGTGGAACGGGGGGAGGTTCAATTTCCTACGAGCAGTACTTC. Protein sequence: CASGTGGGSISYEQYF.